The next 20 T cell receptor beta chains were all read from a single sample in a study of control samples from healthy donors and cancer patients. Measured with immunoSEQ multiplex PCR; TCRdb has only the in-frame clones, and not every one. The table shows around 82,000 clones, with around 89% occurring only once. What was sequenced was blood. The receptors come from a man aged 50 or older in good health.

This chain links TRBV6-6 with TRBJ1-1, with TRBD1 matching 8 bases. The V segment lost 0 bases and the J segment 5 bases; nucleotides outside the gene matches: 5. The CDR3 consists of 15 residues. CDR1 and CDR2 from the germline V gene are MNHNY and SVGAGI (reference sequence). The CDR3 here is CASSYSGQGGTEAFF. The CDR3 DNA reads TGTGCCAGCAGTTACTCTGGACAGGGTGGAACTGAAGCTTTCTTT.

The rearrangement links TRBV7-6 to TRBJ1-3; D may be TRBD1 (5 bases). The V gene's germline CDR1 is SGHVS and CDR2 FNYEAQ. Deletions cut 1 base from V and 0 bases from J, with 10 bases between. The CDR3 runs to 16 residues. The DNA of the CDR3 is TGTGCCAGCAGCTTAGGAGGGGCCCACTCTGGAAACACCATATATTTT. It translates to CASSLGGAHSGNTIYF.

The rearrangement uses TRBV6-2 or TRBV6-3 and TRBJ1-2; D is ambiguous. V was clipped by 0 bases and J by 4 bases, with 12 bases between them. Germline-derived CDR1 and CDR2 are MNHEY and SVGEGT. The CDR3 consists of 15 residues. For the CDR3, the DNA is TGTGCCAGCAGTTACTCTACCCCCTACATCTATGGCTACACCTTC. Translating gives CASSYSTPYIYGYTF.

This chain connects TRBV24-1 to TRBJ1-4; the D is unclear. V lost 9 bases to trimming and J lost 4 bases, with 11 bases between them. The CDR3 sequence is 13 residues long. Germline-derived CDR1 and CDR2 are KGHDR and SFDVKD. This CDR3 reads CATSDPYNEKLFF. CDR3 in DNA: TGTGCCACCTCGGACCCATATAATGAAAAACTGTTTTTT.

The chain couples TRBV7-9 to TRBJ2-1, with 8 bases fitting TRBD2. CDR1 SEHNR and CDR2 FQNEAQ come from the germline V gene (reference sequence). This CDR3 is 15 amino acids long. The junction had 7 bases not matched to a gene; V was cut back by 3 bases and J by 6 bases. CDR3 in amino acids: CASSLGGGFGNEQFF. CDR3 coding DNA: TGTGCCAGCAGCTTGGGCGGGGGGTTCGGCAATGAGCAGTTCTTC. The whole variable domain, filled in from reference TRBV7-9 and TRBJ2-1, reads DTGVSQNPRHKITKRGQNVTFRCDPISEHNRLYWYRQTLGQGPEFLTYFQNEAQLEKSRLLSDRFSAERPKGSFSTLEIQRTEQGDSAMYLCASSLGGGFGNEQFFGPGTRLTVL.

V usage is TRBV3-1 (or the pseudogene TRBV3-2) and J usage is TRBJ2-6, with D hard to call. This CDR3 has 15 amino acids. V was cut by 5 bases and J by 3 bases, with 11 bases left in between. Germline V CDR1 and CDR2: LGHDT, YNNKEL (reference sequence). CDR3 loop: CASSRVPLGANVLTF. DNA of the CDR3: TGTGCCAGCAGCAGAGTCCCCCTTGGGGCCAACGTCCTGACTTTC.

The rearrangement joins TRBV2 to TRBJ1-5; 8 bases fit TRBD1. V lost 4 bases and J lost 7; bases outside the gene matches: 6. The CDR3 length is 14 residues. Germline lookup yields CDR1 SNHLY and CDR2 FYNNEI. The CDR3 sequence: CASSVEQGGQPQHF. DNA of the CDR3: TGTGCCAGCAGTGTCGAACAGGGGGGACAGCCCCAGCATTTT.

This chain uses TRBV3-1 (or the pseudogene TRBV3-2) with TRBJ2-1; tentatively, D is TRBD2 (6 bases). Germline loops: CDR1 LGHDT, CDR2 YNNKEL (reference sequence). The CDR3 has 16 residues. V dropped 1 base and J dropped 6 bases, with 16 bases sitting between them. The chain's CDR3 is CASSQGTGGFGNEQFF. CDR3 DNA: TGTGCCAGCAGCCAAGGAACAGGAGGGTTCGGCAATGAGCAGTTCTTC.

The CDR3 DNA follows: TGCGCCAGCAGTTATAGTCCATTATGGGACAGGGTGACAGATACGCAGTATTTT. This codes for CASSYSPLWDRVTDTQYF. The rearrangement uses TRBV5-1 and TRBJ2-3; TRBD1 agrees at 9 bases. Germline V lookup: CDR1 SGHRS, CDR2 YFSETQ. This CDR3 comprises 18 residues. The junction had 16 bases not matched to a gene; V was cut back by 5 bases and J by 3 bases.

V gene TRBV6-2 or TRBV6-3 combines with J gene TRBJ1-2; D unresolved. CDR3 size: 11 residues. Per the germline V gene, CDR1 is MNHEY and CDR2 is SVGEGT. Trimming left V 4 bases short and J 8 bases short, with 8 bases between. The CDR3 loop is CASSSLMGYTF. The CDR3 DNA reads TGTGCCAGCAGTTCCTTAATGGGCTACACCTTC.

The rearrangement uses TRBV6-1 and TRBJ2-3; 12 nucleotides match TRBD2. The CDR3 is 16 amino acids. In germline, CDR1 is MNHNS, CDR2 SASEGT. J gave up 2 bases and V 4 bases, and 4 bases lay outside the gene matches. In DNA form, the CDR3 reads TGTGCCAGCAGTGGGGGACTAGCGGGCCTCACAGATACGCAGTATTTT. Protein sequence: CASSGGLAGLTDTQYF.

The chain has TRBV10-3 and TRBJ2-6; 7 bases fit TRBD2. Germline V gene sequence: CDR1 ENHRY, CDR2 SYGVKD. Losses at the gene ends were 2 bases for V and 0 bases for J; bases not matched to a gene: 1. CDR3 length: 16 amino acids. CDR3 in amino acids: CAISEREGSGANVLTF. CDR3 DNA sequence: TGTGCCATCAGTGAGAGGGAGGGCTCTGGGGCCAACGTCCTGACTTTC.

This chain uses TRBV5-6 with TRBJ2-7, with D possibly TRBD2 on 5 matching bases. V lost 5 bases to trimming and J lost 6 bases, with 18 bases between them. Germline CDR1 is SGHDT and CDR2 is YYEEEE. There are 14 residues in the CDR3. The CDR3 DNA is TGTGCCAGCAGACCCGTCCGGGGTAGCTCCGAGCAGTACTTC. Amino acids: CASRPVRGSSEQYF.

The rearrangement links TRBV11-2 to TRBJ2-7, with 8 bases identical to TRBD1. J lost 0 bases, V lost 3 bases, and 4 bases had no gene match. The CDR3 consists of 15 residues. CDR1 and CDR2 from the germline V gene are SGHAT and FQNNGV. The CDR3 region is CASSLRQGPSYEQYF. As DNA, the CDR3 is TGTGCCAGCAGCTTGCGACAGGGGCCCTCCTACGAGCAGTACTTC. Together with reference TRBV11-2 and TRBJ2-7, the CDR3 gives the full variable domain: EAGVAQSPRYKIIEKRQSVAFWCNPISGHATLYWYQQILGQGPKLLIQFQNNGVVDDSQLPKDRFSAERLKGVDSTLKIQPAKLEDSAVYLCASSLRQGPSYEQYFGPGTRLTVT.

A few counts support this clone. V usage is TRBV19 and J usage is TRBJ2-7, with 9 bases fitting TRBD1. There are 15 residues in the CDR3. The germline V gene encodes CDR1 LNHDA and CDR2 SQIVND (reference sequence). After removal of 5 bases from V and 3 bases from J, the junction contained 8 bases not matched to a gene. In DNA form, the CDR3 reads TGTGCCAGTAGTGCCCCGGGACAGGGCTTCTACGAGCAGTACTTC. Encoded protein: CASSAPGQGFYEQYF.

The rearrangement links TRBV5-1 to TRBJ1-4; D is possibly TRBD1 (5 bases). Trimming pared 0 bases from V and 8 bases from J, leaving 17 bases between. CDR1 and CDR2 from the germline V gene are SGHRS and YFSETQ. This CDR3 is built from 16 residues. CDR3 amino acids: CASSLDGASSREKLFF. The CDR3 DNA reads TGCGCCAGCAGCTTGGATGGGGCCTCCTCTAGAGAAAAACTGTTTTTT. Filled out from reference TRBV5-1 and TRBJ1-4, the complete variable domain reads KAGVTQTPRYLIKTRGQQVTLSCSPISGHRSVSWYQQTPGQGLQFLFEYFSETQRNKGNFPGRFSGRQFSNSRSEMNVSTLELGDSALYLCASSLDGASSREKLFFGSGTQLSVL.

CDR3 DNA: TGTGCCTGGAACGGCCAAAGGACGCTCCGCTCTGGAAACACCATATATTTT. Residues: CAWNGQRTLRSGNTIYF. The chain uses TRBV30 and TRBJ1-3; D unresolved. This CDR3 contains 17 residues. CDR1 GTSNPN and CDR2 SVGIG come from the germline V gene (reference sequence). The V and J ends lost 4 bases and 0 bases respectively, with 19 bases between them.

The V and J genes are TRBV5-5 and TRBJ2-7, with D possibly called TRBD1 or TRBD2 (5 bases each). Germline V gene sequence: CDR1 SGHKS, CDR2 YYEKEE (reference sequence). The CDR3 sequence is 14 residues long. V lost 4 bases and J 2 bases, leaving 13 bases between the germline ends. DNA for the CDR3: TGTGCCAGCAGCCGGGACCGAATTGCCTACGAGCAGTACTTC. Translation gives CASSRDRIAYEQYF.

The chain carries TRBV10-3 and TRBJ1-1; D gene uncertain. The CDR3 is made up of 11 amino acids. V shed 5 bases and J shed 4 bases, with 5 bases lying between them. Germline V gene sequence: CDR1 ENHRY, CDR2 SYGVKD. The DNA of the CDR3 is TGTGCCATCAGTCCGGGCACTGAAGCTTTCTTT. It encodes CAISPGTEAFF.

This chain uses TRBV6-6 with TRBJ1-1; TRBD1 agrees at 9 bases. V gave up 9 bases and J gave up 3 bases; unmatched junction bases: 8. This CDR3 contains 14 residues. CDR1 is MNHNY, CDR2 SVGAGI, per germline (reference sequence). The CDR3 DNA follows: TGTGCCAGTCCTCCCAGACAGGGGGACACTGAAGCTTTCTTT. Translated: CASPPRQGDTEAFF.